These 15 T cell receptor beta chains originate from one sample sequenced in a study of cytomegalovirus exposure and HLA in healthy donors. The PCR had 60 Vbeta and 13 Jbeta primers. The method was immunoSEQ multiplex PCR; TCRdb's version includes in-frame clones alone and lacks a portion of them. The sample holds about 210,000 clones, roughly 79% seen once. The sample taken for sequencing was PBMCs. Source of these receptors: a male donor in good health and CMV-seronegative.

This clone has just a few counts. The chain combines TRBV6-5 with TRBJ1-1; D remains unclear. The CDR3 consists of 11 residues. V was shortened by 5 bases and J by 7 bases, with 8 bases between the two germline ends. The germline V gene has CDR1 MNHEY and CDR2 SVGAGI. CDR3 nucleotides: TGTGCCAGCAGTACATACAGTGAAGCTTTCTTT. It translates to CASSTYSEAFF.

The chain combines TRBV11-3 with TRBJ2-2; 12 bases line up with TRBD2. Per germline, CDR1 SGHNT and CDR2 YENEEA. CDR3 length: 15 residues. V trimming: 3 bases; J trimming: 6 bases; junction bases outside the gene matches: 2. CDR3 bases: TGTGCCAGCAGCTTGGGACTAGCGGGTTCCGGGGAGCTGTTTTTT. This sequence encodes CASSLGLAGSGELFF.

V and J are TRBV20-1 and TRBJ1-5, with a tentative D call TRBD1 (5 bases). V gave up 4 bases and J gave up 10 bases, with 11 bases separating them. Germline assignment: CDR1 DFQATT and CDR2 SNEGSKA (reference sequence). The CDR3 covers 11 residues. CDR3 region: CSATPGEPQHF. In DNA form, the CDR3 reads TGCAGTGCTACCCCGGGGGAACCCCAGCATTTT.

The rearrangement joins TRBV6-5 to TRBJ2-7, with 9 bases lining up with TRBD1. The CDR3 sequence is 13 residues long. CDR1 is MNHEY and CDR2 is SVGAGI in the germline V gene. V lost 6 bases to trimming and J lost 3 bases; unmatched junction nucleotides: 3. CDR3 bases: TGTGCCAGCAGGAGACAGGGGGACTACGAGCAGTACTTC. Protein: CASRRQGDYEQYF.

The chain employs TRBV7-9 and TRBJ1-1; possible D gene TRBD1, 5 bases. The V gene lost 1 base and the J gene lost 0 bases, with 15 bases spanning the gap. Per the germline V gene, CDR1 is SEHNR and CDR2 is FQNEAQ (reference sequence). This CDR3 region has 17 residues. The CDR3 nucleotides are TGTGCCAGCAGCTTAGACGGGGGTCCTAGTATGAACACTGAAGCTTTCTTT. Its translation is CASSLDGGPSMNTEAFF.

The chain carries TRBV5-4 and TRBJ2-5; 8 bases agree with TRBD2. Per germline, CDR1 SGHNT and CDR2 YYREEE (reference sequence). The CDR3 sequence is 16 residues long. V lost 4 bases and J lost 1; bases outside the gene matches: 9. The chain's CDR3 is CASSTTREGPQETQYF. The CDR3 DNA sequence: TGTGCCAGCAGCACAACTCGGGAGGGCCCCCAAGAGACCCAGTACTTC.

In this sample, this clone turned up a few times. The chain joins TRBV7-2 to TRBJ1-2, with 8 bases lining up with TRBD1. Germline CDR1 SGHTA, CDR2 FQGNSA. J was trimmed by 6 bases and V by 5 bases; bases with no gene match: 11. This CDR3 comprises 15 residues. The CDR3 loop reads CASSPYTTGGNGYTF. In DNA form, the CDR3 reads TGTGCCAGCAGCCCCTACACAACAGGGGGGAATGGCTACACCTTC.

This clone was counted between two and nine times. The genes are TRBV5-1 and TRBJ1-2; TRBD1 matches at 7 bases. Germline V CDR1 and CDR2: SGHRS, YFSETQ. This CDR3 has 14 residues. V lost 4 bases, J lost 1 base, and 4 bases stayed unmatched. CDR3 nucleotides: TGCGCCAGCAGCCCGGGGACAGTTAACTATGGCTACACCTTC. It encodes CASSPGTVNYGYTF.

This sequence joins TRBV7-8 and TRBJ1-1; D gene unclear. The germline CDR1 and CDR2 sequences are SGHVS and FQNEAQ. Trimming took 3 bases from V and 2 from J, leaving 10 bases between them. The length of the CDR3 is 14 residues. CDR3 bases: TGTGCCAGCAGCTTTTCGGGATACAACACTGAAGCTTTCTTT. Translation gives CASSFSGYNTEAFF.

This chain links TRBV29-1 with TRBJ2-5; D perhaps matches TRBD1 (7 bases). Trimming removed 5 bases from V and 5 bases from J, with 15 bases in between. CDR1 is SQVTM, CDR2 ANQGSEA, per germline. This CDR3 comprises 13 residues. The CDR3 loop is CSVLRQGGETQYF. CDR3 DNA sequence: TGCAGCGTTCTTAGACAGGGAGGTGAGACCCAGTACTTC.

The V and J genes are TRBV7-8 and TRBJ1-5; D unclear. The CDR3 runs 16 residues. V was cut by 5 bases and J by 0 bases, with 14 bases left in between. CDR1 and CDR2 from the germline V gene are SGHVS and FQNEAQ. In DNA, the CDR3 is TGTGCCAGCAGCCATTATAGACATACTAGCAATCAGCCCCAGCATTTT. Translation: CASSHYRHTSNQPQHF.

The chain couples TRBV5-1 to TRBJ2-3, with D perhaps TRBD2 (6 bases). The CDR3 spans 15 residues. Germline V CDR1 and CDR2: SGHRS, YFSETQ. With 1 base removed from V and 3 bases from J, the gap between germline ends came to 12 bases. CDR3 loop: CASSLYGGWTDTQYF. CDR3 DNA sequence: TGCGCCAGCAGCTTGTATGGGGGGTGGACAGATACGCAGTATTTT. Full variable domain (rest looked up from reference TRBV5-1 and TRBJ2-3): KAGVTQTPRYLIKTRGQQVTLSCSPISGHRSVSWYQQTPGQGLQFLFEYFSETQRNKGNFPGRFSGRQFSNSRSEMNVSTLELGDSALYLCASSLYGGWTDTQYFGPGTRLTVL.

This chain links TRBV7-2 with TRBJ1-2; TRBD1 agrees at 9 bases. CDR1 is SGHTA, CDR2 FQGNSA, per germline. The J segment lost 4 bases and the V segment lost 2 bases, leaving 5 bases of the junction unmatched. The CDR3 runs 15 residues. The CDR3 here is CASSLLGDRAYGYTF. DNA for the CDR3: TGTGCCAGCAGCTTACTGGGGGACAGGGCCTATGGCTACACCTTC.

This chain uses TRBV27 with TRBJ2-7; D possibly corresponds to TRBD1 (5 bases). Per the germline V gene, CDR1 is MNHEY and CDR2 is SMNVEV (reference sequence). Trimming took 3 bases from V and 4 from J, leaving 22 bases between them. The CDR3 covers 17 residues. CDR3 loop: CASSLPSGAPHDYEQYF. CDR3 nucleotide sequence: TGTGCCAGCAGTTTGCCAAGTGGGGCCCCACATGATTACGAGCAGTACTTC.

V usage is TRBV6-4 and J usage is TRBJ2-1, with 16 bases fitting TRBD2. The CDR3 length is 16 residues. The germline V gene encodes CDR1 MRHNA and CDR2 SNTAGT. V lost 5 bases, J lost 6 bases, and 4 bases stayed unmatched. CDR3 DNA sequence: TGTGCCAGCAGTCCCGGGACTAGCGGGGGGGCCAATGAGCAGTTCTTC. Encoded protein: CASSPGTSGGANEQFF.